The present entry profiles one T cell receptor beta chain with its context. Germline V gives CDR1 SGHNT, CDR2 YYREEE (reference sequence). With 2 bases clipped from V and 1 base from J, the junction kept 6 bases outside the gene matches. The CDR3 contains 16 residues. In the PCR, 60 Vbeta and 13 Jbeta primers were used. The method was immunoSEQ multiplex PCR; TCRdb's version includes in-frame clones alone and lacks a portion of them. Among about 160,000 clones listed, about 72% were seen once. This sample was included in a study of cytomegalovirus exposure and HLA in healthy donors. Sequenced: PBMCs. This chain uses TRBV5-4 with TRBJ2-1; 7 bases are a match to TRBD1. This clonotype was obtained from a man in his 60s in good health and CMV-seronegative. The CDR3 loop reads CASSLGTARSYNEQFF. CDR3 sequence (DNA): TGTGCCAGCAGCTTAGGGACAGCCAGGTCCTACAATGAGCAGTTCTTC.